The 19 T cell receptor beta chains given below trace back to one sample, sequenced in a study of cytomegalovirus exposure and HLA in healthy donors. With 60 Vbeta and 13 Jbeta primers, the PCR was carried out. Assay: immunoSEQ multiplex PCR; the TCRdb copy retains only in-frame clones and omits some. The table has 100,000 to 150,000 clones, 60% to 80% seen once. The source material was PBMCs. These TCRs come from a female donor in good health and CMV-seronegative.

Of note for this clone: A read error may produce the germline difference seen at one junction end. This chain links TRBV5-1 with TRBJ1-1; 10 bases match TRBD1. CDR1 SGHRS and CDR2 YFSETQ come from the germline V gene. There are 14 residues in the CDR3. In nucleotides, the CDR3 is TGCGCCAGCAGTTTGGGACAGGGGCACACTGAAGCTTTCTTT. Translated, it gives CASSLGQGHTEAFF.

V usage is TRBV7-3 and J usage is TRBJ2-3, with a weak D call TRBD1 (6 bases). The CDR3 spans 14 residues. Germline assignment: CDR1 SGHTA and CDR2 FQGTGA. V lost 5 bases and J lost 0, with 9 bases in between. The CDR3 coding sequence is TGTGCCAGCAGCCTCCAGGGGAGCACAGATACGCAGTATTTT. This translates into CASSLQGSTDTQYF.

CDR3 sequence (DNA): TGTGCCAGCAGTGGCCTGAACAATCAGCCCCAGCATTTT. Its translation: CASSGLNNQPQHF. The rearrangement uses TRBV28 and TRBJ1-5; D unresolved. CDR3 length: 13 amino acids. Trimming removed 5 bases from V and 3 bases from J, with 8 bases in between. The germline V gene encodes CDR1 MDHEN and CDR2 SYDVKM.

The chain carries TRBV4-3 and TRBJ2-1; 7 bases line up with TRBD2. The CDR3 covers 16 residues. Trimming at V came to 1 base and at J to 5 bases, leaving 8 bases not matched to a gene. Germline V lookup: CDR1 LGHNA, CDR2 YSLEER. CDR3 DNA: TGCGCCAGCAGCCAAGTTTGGGGGAGGGCCAACAATGAGCAGTTCTTC. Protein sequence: CASSQVWGRANNEQFF.

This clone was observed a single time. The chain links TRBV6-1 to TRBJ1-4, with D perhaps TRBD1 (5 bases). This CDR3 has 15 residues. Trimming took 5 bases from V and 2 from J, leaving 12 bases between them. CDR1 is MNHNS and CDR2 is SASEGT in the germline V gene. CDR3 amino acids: CASSRIQATNEKLFF. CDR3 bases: TGTGCCAGCAGTAGAATACAGGCGACTAATGAAAAACTGTTTTTT.

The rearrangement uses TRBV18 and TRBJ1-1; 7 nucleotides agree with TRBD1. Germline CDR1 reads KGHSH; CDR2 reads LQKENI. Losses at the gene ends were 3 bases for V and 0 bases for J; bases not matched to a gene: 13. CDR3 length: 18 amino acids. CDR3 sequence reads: CASSPLRDRAHMNTEAFF. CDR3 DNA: TGTGCCAGCTCACCGCTCCGGGACAGAGCTCACATGAACACTGAAGCTTTCTTT.

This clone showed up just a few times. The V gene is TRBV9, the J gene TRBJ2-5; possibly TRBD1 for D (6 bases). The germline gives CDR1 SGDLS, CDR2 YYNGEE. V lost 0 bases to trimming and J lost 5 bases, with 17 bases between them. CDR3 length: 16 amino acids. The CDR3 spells CASSVGQGSRSETQYF. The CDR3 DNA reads TGTGCCAGCAGCGTAGGCCAGGGGAGTCGGTCGGAGACCCAGTACTTC.

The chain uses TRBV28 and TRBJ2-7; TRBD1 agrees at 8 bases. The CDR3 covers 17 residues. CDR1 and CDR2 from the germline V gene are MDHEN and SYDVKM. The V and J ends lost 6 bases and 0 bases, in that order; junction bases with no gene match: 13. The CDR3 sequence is CASRTPGGQASSYEQYF. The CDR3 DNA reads TGTGCCAGCAGAACCCCCGGGGGACAGGCGAGCTCCTACGAGCAGTACTTC.

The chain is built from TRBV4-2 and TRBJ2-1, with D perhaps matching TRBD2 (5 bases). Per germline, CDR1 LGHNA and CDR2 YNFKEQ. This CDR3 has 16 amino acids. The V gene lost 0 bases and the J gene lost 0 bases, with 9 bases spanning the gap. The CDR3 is CASSQDLASSYNEQFF. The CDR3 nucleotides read TGTGCCAGCAGCCAAGATCTAGCTAGCTCCTACAATGAGCAGTTCTTC.

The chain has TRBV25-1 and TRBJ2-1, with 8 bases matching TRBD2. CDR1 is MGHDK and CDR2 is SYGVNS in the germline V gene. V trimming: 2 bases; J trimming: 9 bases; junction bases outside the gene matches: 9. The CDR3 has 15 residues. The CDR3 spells CASSETSGSGREQFF. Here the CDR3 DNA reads TGTGCCAGCAGTGAAACCAGCGGGAGTGGGCGTGAGCAGTTCTTC.

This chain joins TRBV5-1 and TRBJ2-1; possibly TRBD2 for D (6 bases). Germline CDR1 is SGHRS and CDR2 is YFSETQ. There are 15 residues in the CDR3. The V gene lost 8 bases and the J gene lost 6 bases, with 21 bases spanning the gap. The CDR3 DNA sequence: TGCGCCAGTCGTGAGCAGGGATCGGGAGCCAATGAGCAGTTCTTC. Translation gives CASREQGSGANEQFF. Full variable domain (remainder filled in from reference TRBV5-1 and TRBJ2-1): KAGVTQTPRYLIKTRGQQVTLSCSPISGHRSVSWYQQTPGQGLQFLFEYFSETQRNKGNFPGRFSGRQFSNSRSEMNVSTLELGDSALYLCASREQGSGANEQFFGPGTRLTVL.

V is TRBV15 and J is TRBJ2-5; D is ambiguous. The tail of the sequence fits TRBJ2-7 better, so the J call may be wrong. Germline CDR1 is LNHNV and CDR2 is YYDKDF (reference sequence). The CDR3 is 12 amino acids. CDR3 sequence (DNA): TGTGCCACCAGCAAAAGAGACTACGAGCAGTACTTC. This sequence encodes CATSKRDYEQYF.

CDR3 loop: CASSLSGRAVNEQFF. CDR3 nucleotides: TGTGCCAGCAGCTTAAGCGGGAGGGCCGTCAATGAGCAGTTCTTC. This chain joins TRBV9 and TRBJ2-1, with TRBD2 matching 10 bases. CDR3 length: 15 residues. V lost 4 bases and J lost 6; bases outside the gene matches: 7. The germline V gene encodes CDR1 SGDLS and CDR2 YYNGEE.

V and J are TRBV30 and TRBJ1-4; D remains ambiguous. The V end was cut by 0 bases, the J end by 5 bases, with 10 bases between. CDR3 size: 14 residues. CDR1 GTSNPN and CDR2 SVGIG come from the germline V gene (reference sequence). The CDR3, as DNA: TGTGCCTGGAGTGTTGGAGGCAGCAATGAAAAACTGTTTTTT. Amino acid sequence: CAWSVGGSNEKLFF.

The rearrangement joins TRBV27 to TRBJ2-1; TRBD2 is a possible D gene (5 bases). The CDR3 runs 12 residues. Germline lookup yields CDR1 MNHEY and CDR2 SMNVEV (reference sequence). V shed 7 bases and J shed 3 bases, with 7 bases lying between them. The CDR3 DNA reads TGTGCCAGCACGACTAACTACAATGAGCAGTTCTTC. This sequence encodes CASTTNYNEQFF.

The CDR3 loop is CATSRDSGVDTQYF. The CDR3 DNA reads TGTGCCACCAGCAGAGATTCGGGAGTAGATACGCAGTATTTT. J is TRBJ2-3 and V is TRBV15; tentatively, D is TRBD2 (6 bases). Germline V lookup: CDR1 LNHNV, CDR2 YYDKDF (reference sequence). V gave up 0 bases and J gave up 5 bases, with 9 bases separating them. The CDR3 consists of 14 residues.

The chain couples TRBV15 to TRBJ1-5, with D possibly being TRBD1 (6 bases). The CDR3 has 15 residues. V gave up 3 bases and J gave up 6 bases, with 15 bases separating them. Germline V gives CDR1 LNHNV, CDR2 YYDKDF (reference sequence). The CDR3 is CATSSAIQGTQPQHF. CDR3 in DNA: TGTGCCACCAGCAGCGCCATACAGGGCACTCAGCCCCAGCATTTT.

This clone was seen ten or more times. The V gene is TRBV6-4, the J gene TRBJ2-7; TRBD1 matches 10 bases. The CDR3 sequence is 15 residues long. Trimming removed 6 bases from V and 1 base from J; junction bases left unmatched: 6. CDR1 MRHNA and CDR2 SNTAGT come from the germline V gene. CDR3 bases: TGTGCCAGCAGATCCGGGACAGGGGTTTCCTACGAGCAGTACTTC. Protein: CASRSGTGVSYEQYF.

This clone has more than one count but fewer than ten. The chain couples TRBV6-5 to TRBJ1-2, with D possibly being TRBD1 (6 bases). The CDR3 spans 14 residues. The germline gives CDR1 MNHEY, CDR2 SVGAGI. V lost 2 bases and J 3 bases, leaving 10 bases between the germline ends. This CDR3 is CASSYGQFDYGYTF. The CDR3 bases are TGTGCCAGCAGTTACGGACAGTTTGACTATGGCTACACCTTC.